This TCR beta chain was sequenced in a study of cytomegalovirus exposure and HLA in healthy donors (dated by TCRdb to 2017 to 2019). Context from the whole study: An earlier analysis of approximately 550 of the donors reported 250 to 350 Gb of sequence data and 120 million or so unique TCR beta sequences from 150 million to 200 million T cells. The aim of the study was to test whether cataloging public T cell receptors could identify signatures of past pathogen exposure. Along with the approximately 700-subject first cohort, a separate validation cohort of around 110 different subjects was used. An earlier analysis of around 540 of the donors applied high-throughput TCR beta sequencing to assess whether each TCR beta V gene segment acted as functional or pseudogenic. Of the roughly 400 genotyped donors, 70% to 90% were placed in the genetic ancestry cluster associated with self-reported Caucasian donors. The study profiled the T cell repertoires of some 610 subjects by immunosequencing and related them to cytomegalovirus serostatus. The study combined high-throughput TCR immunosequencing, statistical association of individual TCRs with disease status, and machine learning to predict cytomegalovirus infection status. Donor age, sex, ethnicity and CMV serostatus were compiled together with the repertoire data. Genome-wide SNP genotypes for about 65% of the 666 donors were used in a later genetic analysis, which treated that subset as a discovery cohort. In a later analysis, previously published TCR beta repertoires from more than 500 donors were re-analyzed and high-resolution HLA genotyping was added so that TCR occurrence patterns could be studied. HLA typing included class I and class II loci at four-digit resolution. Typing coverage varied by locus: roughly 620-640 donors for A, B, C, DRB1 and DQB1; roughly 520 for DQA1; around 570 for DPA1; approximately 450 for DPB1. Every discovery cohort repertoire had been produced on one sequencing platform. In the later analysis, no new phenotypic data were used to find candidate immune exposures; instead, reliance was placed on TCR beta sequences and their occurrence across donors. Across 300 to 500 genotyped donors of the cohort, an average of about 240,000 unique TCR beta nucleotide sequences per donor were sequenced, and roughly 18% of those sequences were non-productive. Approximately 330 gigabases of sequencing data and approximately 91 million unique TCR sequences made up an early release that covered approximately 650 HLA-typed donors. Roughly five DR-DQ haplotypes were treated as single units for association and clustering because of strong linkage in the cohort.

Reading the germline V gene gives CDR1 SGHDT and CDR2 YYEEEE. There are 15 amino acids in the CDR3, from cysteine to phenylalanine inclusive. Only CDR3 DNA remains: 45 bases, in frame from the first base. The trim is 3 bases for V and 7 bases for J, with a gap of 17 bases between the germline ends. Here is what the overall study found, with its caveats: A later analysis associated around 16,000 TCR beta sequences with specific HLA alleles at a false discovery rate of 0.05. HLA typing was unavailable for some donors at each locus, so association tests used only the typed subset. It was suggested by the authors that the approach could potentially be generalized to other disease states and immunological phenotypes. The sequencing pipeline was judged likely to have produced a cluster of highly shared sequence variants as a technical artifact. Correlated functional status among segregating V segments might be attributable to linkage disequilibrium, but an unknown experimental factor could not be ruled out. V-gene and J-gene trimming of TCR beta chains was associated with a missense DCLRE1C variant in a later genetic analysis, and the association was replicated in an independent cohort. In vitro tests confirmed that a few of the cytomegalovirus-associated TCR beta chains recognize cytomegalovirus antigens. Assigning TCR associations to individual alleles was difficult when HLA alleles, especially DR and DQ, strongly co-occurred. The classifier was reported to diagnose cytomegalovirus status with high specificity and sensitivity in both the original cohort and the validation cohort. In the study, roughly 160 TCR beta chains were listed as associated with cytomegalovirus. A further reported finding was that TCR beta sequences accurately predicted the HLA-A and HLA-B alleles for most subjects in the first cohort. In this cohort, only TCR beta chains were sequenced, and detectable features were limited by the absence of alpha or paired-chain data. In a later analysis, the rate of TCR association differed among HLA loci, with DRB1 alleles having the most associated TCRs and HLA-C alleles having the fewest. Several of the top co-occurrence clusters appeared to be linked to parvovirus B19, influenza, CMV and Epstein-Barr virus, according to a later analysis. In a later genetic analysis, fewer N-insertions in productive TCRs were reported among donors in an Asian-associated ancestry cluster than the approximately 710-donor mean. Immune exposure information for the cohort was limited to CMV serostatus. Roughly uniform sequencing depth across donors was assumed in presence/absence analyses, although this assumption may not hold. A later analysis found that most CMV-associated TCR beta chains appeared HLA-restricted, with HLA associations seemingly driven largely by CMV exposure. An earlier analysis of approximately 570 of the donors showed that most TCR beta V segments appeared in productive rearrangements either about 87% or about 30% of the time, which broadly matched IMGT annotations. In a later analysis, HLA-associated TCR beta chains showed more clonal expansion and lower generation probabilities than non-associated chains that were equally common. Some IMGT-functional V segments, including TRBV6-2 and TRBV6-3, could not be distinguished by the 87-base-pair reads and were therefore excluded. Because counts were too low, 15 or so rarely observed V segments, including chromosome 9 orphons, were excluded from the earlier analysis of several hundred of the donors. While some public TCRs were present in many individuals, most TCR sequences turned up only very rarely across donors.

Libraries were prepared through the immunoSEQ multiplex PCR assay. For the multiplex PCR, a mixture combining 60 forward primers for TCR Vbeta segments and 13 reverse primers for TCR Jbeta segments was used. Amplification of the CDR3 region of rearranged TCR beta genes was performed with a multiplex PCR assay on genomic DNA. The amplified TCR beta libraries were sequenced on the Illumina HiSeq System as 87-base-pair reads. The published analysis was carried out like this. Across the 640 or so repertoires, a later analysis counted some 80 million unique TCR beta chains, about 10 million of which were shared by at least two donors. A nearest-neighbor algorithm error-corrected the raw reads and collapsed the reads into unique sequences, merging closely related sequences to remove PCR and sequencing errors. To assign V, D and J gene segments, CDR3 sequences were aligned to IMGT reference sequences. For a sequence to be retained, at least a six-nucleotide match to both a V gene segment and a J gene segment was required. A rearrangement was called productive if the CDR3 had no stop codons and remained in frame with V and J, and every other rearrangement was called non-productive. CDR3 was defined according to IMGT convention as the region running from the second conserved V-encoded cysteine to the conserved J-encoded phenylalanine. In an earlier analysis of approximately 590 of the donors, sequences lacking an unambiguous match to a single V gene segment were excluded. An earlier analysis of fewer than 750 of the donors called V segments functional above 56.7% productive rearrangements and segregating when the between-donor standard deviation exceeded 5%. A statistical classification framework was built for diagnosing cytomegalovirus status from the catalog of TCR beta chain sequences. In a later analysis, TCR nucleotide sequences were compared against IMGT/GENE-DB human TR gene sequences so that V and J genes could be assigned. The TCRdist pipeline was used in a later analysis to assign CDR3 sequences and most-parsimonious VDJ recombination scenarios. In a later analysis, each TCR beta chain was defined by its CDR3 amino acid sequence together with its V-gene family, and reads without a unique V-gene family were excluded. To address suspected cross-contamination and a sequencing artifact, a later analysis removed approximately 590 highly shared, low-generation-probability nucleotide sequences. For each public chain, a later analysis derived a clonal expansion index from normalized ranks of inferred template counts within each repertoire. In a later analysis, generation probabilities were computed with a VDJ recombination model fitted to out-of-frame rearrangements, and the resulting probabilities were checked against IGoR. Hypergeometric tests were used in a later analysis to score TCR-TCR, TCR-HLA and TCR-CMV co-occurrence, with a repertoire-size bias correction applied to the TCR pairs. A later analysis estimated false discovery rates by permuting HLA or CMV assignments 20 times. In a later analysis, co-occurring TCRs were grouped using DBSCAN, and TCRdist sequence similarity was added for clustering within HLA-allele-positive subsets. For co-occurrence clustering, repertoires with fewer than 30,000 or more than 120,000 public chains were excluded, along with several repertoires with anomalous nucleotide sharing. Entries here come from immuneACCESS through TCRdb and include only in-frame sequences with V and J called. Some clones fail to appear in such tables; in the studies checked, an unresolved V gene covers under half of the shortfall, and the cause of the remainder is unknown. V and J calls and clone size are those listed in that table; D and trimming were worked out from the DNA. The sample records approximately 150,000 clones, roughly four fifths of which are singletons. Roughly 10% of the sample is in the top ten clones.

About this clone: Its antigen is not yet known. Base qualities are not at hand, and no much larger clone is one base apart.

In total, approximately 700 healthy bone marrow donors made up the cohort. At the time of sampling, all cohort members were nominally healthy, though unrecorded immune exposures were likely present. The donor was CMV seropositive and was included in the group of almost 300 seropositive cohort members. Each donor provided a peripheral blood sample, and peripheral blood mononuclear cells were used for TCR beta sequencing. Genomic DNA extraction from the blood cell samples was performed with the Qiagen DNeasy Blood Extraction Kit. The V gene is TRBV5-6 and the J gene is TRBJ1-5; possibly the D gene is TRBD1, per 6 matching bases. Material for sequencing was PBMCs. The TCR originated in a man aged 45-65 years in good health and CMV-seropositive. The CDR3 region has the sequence CASSYAGTQGQPQHF. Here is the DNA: TGTGCCAGCAGCTACGCCGGGACACAGGGCCAGCCCCAGCATTTT.